The rows below give T cell receptor beta chains drawn from one sample of a study of T cell responses to AZD1222 COVID-19 vaccine. Method: immunoSEQ multiplex PCR; TCRdb's copy keeps in-frame clones and lacks some. This table holds about 140,000 clones, 80% to 95% found once. The source material was peripheral blood, sampled 28 days after the second AZD1222 dose. Source of these receptors: an adult who received the AZD1222 COVID-19 vaccine. The CDR3 runs from the conserved cysteine through the conserved F or W. Fields, in order: D gene, CDR3 length, J gene, V gene, clone size, CDR3 DNA, CDR3 protein. A D gene is named only where the DNA matches it firmly. Clone size appears in some rows only: once, few, many, or a class for an expanded clone.

d_call: NA; cdr3_length: 14; j_call: TRBJ1-5; v_call: TRBV6-5; clone_size: NA; cdr3_nt: TGTGCCAGCAGTTCCCAGAGGGTGAATCAGCCCCAGCATTTT; cdr3_aa: CASSSQRVNQPQHF
d_call: TRBD2; cdr3_length: 18; j_call: TRBJ2-6; v_call: TRBV12-5; clone_size: NA; cdr3_nt: TGTGCTAGTGGTTTGGTCCTAGCGGGGGTCTCTGGGGCCAACGTCCTGACTTTC; cdr3_aa: CASGLVLAGVSGANVLTF
d_call: TRBD2; cdr3_length: 11; j_call: TRBJ2-7; v_call: TRBV6-5; clone_size: NA; cdr3_nt: TGTGCTACCGGGGGGGGTCTCGAGCAGTACTTC; cdr3_aa: CATGGGLEQYF
d_call: NA; cdr3_length: 14; j_call: TRBJ1-5; v_call: TRBV19; clone_size: once; cdr3_nt: TGTGCCAGTAGTATAGACATCCCCAATCAGCCCCAGCATTTT; cdr3_aa: CASSIDIPNQPQHF
d_call: NA; cdr3_length: 15; j_call: TRBJ1-4; v_call: TRBV7-9; clone_size: NA; cdr3_nt: TGTGCCAGCAGCCCTTTGCGTGAGACGAATGAAAACCTGTTTTTT; cdr3_aa: CASSPLRETNENLFF
d_call: NA; cdr3_length: 17; j_call: TRBJ2-1; v_call: TRBV7-6; clone_size: NA; cdr3_nt: TGTGCCAGCAGCTTAGGGTTCGGGCTAGTTATGTACAATGAGCAGTTCTTC; cdr3_aa: CASSLGFGLVMYNEQFF
d_call: NA; cdr3_length: 12; j_call: TRBJ1-2; v_call: TRBV19; clone_size: NA; cdr3_nt: TGTGCCAGTAGCCCCCCCGGGTCGGGCTACACCTTC; cdr3_aa: CASSPPGSGYTF
d_call: NA; cdr3_length: 13; j_call: TRBJ2-7; v_call: TRBV7-9; clone_size: NA; cdr3_nt: TGTGCCAGCAGCTTAGGGTTGGCAGAGGAACAGTACTTC; cdr3_aa: CASSLGLAEEQYF
d_call: NA; cdr3_length: 12; j_call: TRBJ1-4; v_call: TRBV19; clone_size: few; cdr3_nt: TGTGCCAGTAGTCAAACCAGAGAAAAACTGTTTTTT; cdr3_aa: CASSQTREKLFF
d_call: NA; cdr3_length: 18; j_call: TRBJ2-1; v_call: TRBV19; clone_size: NA; cdr3_nt: TGTGCCAGTAGTATAGAAGGGGTGGGGACAATACCTAACAATGAGCAGTTCTTC; cdr3_aa: CASSIEGVGTIPNNEQFF
d_call: NA; cdr3_length: 16; j_call: TRBJ1-1; v_call: TRBV30; clone_size: NA; cdr3_nt: TGTGCCTGGAGCTCTACAGGCGGGGGAGAGGGCACTGAAGCTTTCTTT; cdr3_aa: CAWSSTGGGEGTEAFF
d_call: NA; cdr3_length: 13; j_call: TRBJ2-7; v_call: TRBV12-3/TRBV12-4; clone_size: NA; cdr3_nt: TGTGCCAGCAGTTTAACGCGAAATTACGAGCAGTACTTC; cdr3_aa: CASSLTRNYEQYF
d_call: NA; cdr3_length: 14; j_call: TRBJ1-2; v_call: TRBV7-2; clone_size: NA; cdr3_nt: TGTGCCAGCAGCTTAAACAACGGAGACTATGGCTACACCTTC; cdr3_aa: CASSLNNGDYGYTF
d_call: TRBD1; cdr3_length: 15; j_call: TRBJ2-3; v_call: TRBV5-4; clone_size: NA; cdr3_nt: TGTGCCAGCAGCTCCTCCTCAGGGGGTAGAGATACGCAGTATTTT; cdr3_aa: CASSSSSGGRDTQYF
d_call: NA; cdr3_length: 16; j_call: TRBJ2-3; v_call: TRBV5-4; clone_size: NA; cdr3_nt: TGTGCCAGCAGCTACCCGAAGGGCGCTAGCACAGATACGCAGTATTTT; cdr3_aa: CASSYPKGASTDTQYF
d_call: NA; cdr3_length: 15; j_call: TRBJ1-6; v_call: TRBV6-2/TRBV6-3; clone_size: once; cdr3_nt: TGTGCCAGCAGTTACGGCAGGACCAATAATTCACCCCTCCACTTT; cdr3_aa: CASSYGRTNNSPLHF
d_call: NA; cdr3_length: 13; j_call: TRBJ2-5; v_call: TRBV6-2/TRBV6-3; clone_size: NA; cdr3_nt: TGTGCCAGCAGTTACGGCGAAAAAGAGACCCAGTACTTC; cdr3_aa: CASSYGEKETQYF
d_call: NA; cdr3_length: 13; j_call: TRBJ1-2; v_call: TRBV19; clone_size: NA; cdr3_nt: TGTGCCAGTAATATGGTGGGGACCGCCGGCTACACCTTC; cdr3_aa: CASNMVGTAGYTF
d_call: TRBD2; cdr3_length: 16; j_call: TRBJ2-1; v_call: TRBV2; clone_size: NA; cdr3_nt: TGTGCCAGCAGTGAACGGGGGGGACCCCCATACAATGAGCAGTTCTTC; cdr3_aa: CASSERGGPPYNEQFF
d_call: NA; cdr3_length: 13; j_call: TRBJ1-1; v_call: TRBV7-2; clone_size: NA; cdr3_nt: TGTGCCAGCAGCCCGGCCCTGCGGACTGAAGCTTTCTTT; cdr3_aa: CASSPALRTEAFF
d_call: TRBD2; cdr3_length: 15; j_call: TRBJ2-7; v_call: TRBV11-1; clone_size: NA; cdr3_nt: TGTGCCAGCAGCTTACTAGCGGGGGGAACCTACGAGCAGTACTTC; cdr3_aa: CASSLLAGGTYEQYF
d_call: NA; cdr3_length: 13; j_call: TRBJ1-1; v_call: TRBV9; clone_size: NA; cdr3_nt: TGTGCCAGCAGCGTAGTCACAGGAACTGAAGCTTTCTTT; cdr3_aa: CASSVVTGTEAFF
d_call: NA; cdr3_length: 14; j_call: TRBJ1-2; v_call: TRBV7-2; clone_size: NA; cdr3_nt: TGTGCCAGCAGCTTAGAGGGATGGGGCTATGGCTACACCTTC; cdr3_aa: CASSLEGWGYGYTF
d_call: NA; cdr3_length: 14; j_call: TRBJ2-3; v_call: TRBV19; clone_size: NA; cdr3_nt: TGTGCCAGTAGCTGGGGTACTAGCACAGATACGCAGTATTTT; cdr3_aa: CASSWGTSTDTQYF
d_call: TRBD1; cdr3_length: 15; j_call: TRBJ2-7; v_call: TRBV18; clone_size: NA; cdr3_nt: TGTGCCAGCTCACCGGGACAGACCCGCTCCTACGAGCAGTACTTC; cdr3_aa: CASSPGQTRSYEQYF
d_call: TRBD1; cdr3_length: 15; j_call: TRBJ2-2; v_call: TRBV6-2/TRBV6-3; clone_size: NA; cdr3_nt: TGTGCCAGCAGTGCGCGGACAGGGGCAACCGGGGAGCTGTTTTTT; cdr3_aa: CASSARTGATGELFF
d_call: NA; cdr3_length: 14; j_call: TRBJ1-1; v_call: TRBV28; clone_size: NA; cdr3_nt: TGTGCCAGCAGTTTCCCCCACCGCGTCGGAGAAGCTTTCTTT; cdr3_aa: CASSFPHRVGEAFF
d_call: NA; cdr3_length: 12; j_call: TRBJ2-7; v_call: TRBV5-1; clone_size: NA; cdr3_nt: TGCGCCAGCAGCCCACAGGGTTACGAGCAGTACTTC; cdr3_aa: CASSPQGYEQYF
d_call: TRBD1; cdr3_length: 14; j_call: TRBJ1-2; v_call: TRBV27; clone_size: NA; cdr3_nt: TGTGCCAGCAGTTTAGACAGGGCTAACTATGGCTACACCTTC; cdr3_aa: CASSLDRANYGYTF
d_call: NA; cdr3_length: 14; j_call: TRBJ1-2; v_call: TRBV19; clone_size: once; cdr3_nt: TGTGCCAGTAGTCGGCAGCAGTACCCTTATGGCTACACCTTC; cdr3_aa: CASSRQQYPYGYTF
d_call: NA; cdr3_length: 12; j_call: TRBJ2-7; v_call: TRBV5-1; clone_size: few; cdr3_nt: TGCGCCAGCAGCTCGGTCCCTGGCGAGCAGTACTTC; cdr3_aa: CASSSVPGEQYF
d_call: NA; cdr3_length: 14; j_call: TRBJ1-6; v_call: TRBV6-5; clone_size: NA; cdr3_nt: TGTGCCAGCAGTTCCGAGACGGGAAATTCACCCCTCCACTTT; cdr3_aa: CASSSETGNSPLHF
d_call: NA; cdr3_length: 13; j_call: TRBJ1-5; v_call: TRBV5-8; clone_size: NA; cdr3_nt: TGTGCCAGCAGCCCGGGACCGGGTCAGCCCCAGCATTTT; cdr3_aa: CASSPGPGQPQHF
d_call: TRBD1; cdr3_length: 15; j_call: TRBJ1-6; v_call: TRBV7-3; clone_size: once; cdr3_nt: TGTGCCAGCAGCTTAGGGACAGGGGGCTACTCACCCCTCCACTTT; cdr3_aa: CASSLGTGGYSPLHF
d_call: NA; cdr3_length: 12; j_call: TRBJ2-1; v_call: TRBV7-9; clone_size: NA; cdr3_nt: TGTGCCAGCAGAGGACAGAACAGAGGTCTGTTCTTC; cdr3_aa: CASRGQNRGLFF
d_call: NA; cdr3_length: 14; j_call: TRBJ2-3; v_call: TRBV4-1; clone_size: NA; cdr3_nt: TGCGCCAGCAGCTCGCGACTAGGATGGGATACGCAGTATTTT; cdr3_aa: CASSSRLGWDTQYF
d_call: NA; cdr3_length: 13; j_call: TRBJ2-2; v_call: TRBV12-3/TRBV12-4; clone_size: NA; cdr3_nt: TGTGCCAGCTCTACTGGGAACACCGGGGAGCTGTTTTTT; cdr3_aa: CASSTGNTGELFF
d_call: TRBD2; cdr3_length: 17; j_call: TRBJ2-5; v_call: TRBV5-1; clone_size: NA; cdr3_nt: TGCGCCAGCAGCCGGGGGGACTATACAAATCGAGGAGAGACCCAGTACTTC; cdr3_aa: CASSRGDYTNRGETQYF
d_call: NA; cdr3_length: 16; j_call: TRBJ2-1; v_call: TRBV6-5; clone_size: NA; cdr3_nt: TGTGCCAGCAGTTACGGCGGGGCGACAGGTTATCATGAGCAGTTCTTC; cdr3_aa: CASSYGGATGYHEQFF
d_call: NA; cdr3_length: 13; j_call: TRBJ2-3; v_call: TRBV5-5; clone_size: NA; cdr3_nt: TGTGCCAGCATACACAGCGGCACAGATACGCAGTATTTT; cdr3_aa: CASIHSGTDTQYF
d_call: NA; cdr3_length: 14; j_call: TRBJ2-7; v_call: TRBV5-5; clone_size: NA; cdr3_nt: TGTGCCAGCAGCTTGGAAGGGAGCCTCTACGAGCAGTACTTC; cdr3_aa: CASSLEGSLYEQYF
d_call: NA; cdr3_length: 13; j_call: TRBJ2-2; v_call: TRBV7-2; clone_size: NA; cdr3_nt: TGTGCCAGCAGTTACAACCTCATCCGGGAGCTGTTTTTT; cdr3_aa: CASSYNLIRELFF
d_call: TRBD2; cdr3_length: 15; j_call: TRBJ2-3; v_call: TRBV5-1; clone_size: NA; cdr3_nt: TGCGCCAGCAGCCTCAGGGCGGGGGGCCCAGATACGCAGTATTTT; cdr3_aa: CASSLRAGGPDTQYF
d_call: NA; cdr3_length: 11; j_call: TRBJ2-5; v_call: TRBV27; clone_size: NA; cdr3_nt: TGTGCCAGCAGTTCCGCCAGGACCCAGTACTTC; cdr3_aa: CASSSARTQYF
d_call: NA; cdr3_length: 13; j_call: TRBJ1-5; v_call: TRBV6-5; clone_size: NA; cdr3_nt: TGTGCCAGCAGCCGACAGGTTGGTCAGCCCCAGCATTTT; cdr3_aa: CASSRQVGQPQHF
d_call: NA; cdr3_length: 15; j_call: TRBJ2-5; v_call: TRBV7-3; clone_size: NA; cdr3_nt: TGTGCCAGCAGCTCCGACGGGTTGCCGGGAGAGACCCAGTACTTC; cdr3_aa: CASSSDGLPGETQYF
d_call: NA; cdr3_length: 13; j_call: TRBJ1-6; v_call: TRBV7-6; clone_size: NA; cdr3_nt: TGTGCCAGCAGCCTGACAGTTAGTTCACCCCTCCACTTT; cdr3_aa: CASSLTVSSPLHF
d_call: NA; cdr3_length: 18; j_call: TRBJ1-5; v_call: TRBV11-3; clone_size: NA; cdr3_nt: TGTGCCAGCAGCTTAGATCGTAGTCGGACCCCTCTTAATCAGCCCCAGCATTTT; cdr3_aa: CASSLDRSRTPLNQPQHF
d_call: TRBD1; cdr3_length: 16; j_call: TRBJ2-5; v_call: TRBV7-2; clone_size: NA; cdr3_nt: TGTGCCAGCAGCAATCGGACAGGGGGGTTTGGGGAGACCCAGTACTTC; cdr3_aa: CASSNRTGGFGETQYF
d_call: NA; cdr3_length: 16; j_call: TRBJ1-1; v_call: TRBV4-2; clone_size: NA; cdr3_nt: TGTGCCAGCAGCCAAGATCGGGCAGGTTTGAACACTGAAGCTTTCTTT; cdr3_aa: CASSQDRAGLNTEAFF
d_call: NA; cdr3_length: 17; j_call: TRBJ2-7; v_call: TRBV6-1; clone_size: NA; cdr3_nt: TGTGCCAGCAGTGCCTACGAAGTAGGCAAGGTGATCTACGAGCAGTACTTC; cdr3_aa: CASSAYEVGKVIYEQYF
d_call: TRBD1; cdr3_length: 12; j_call: TRBJ2-1; v_call: TRBV7-3; clone_size: NA; cdr3_nt: TGTGCCAGCAGCACGGACAGGGGAGCACAGTTCTTC; cdr3_aa: CASSTDRGAQFF
d_call: NA; cdr3_length: 14; j_call: TRBJ1-5; v_call: TRBV30; clone_size: NA; cdr3_nt: TGTGCCTGGAGTGTGGACACCGGCTATCAGCCCCAGCATTTT; cdr3_aa: CAWSVDTGYQPQHF
d_call: NA; cdr3_length: 15; j_call: TRBJ2-7; v_call: TRBV10-1; clone_size: NA; cdr3_nt: TGCGCCACCCTAGGGGCGGGACGAGTGTTCGGCGAGCAGTACTTC; cdr3_aa: CATLGAGRVFGEQYF
d_call: NA; cdr3_length: 12; j_call: TRBJ1-6; v_call: TRBV7-6; clone_size: NA; cdr3_nt: TGTGCCAGCAGCTTAGCACATTCACCCCTCCACTTT; cdr3_aa: CASSLAHSPLHF
d_call: TRBD2; cdr3_length: 14; j_call: TRBJ2-3; v_call: TRBV30; clone_size: NA; cdr3_nt: TGTGCCTGGAGTTTGGGTAGCGGGGCGGATACGCAGTATTTT; cdr3_aa: CAWSLGSGADTQYF
d_call: NA; cdr3_length: 14; j_call: TRBJ1-2; v_call: TRBV7-2; clone_size: NA; cdr3_nt: TGTGCCAGCAGAGTGGGACGGTCTAACTATGGCTACACCTTC; cdr3_aa: CASRVGRSNYGYTF
d_call: NA; cdr3_length: 16; j_call: TRBJ2-2; v_call: TRBV18; clone_size: NA; cdr3_nt: TGTGCCAGCTCACCCGGGAACAAGCCGAACACCGGGGAGCTGTTTTTT; cdr3_aa: CASSPGNKPNTGELFF
d_call: NA; cdr3_length: 17; j_call: TRBJ1-1; v_call: TRBV11-3; clone_size: NA; cdr3_nt: TGTGCCAGCAGCTTAGGCCCGCAGGGAAGGGCGAACACTGAAGCTTTCTTT; cdr3_aa: CASSLGPQGRANTEAFF
d_call: TRBD1; cdr3_length: 16; j_call: TRBJ1-3; v_call: TRBV6-6; clone_size: NA; cdr3_nt: TGTGCCAGCAGTTACCGGGACAGCAGCTCTGGAAACACCATATATTTT; cdr3_aa: CASSYRDSSSGNTIYF